One sample yielded the 17 T cell receptor beta chains listed below, sequenced in a study of neoadjuvant anti-PD-1 for oral cavity cancer. Generated by immunoSEQ multiplex PCR, the TCRdb table keeps only in-frame clones and is missing some. The table shows 12,000 to 15,000 clones, with less than 80% occurring only once. The sequencing used PBMCs, collected before nivolumab (anti-PD-1) treatment. The source is a person between 35 and 79 years old with oral cavity squamous cell carcinoma.

J is TRBJ2-1 and V is TRBV9; tentatively, D is TRBD1 or TRBD2 (6 bases each). Deletions cut 2 bases from V and 8 bases from J, with 20 bases between. Germline CDR1 reads SGDLS; CDR2 reads YYNGEE. The CDR3 totals 16 residues. The CDR3 DNA reads as TGTGCCAGCAGCGTGGGGGGCGGCCCCGAAGGACATGAGCAGTTCTTC. It specifies CASSVGGGPEGHEQFF.

This chain links TRBV5-1 with TRBJ2-7, with a weak D call TRBD1 (5 bases). The CDR3 totals 15 residues. The V gene's germline CDR1 is SGHRS and CDR2 YFSETQ. V dropped 0 bases and J dropped 3 bases, with 13 bases sitting between them. CDR3 coding DNA: TGCGCCAGCAGCTTGGCAGGGTACATTATCTACGAGCAGTACTTC. It is translated as CASSLAGYIIYEQYF. Together with reference TRBV5-1 and TRBJ2-7, the CDR3 gives the full variable domain: KAGVTQTPRYLIKTRGQQVTLSCSPISGHRSVSWYQQTPGQGLQFLFEYFSETQRNKGNFPGRFSGRQFSNSRSEMNVSTLELGDSALYLCASSLAGYIIYEQYFGPGTRLTVT.

The V gene is TRBV27, the J gene TRBJ1-5; D is ambiguous. Germline-derived CDR1 and CDR2 are MNHEY and SMNVEV (reference sequence). The CDR3 contains 14 residues. V shed 4 bases and J shed 4 bases, with 11 bases lying between them. The CDR3 DNA reads as TGTGCCAGCAGTTACATAGGGAGGAATCAGCCCCAGCATTTT. Amino acid sequence: CASSYIGRNQPQHF.

This clone was detected a few times. This sequence joins TRBV4-1 and TRBJ2-5, with TRBD2 identical over 12 bases. Unmatched junction bases numbered 5, after V lost 1 base and J lost 5 bases. The CDR3 has 16 amino acids. Germline V CDR1 and CDR2: MGHRA, YSYEKL. The CDR3 loop is CASSQVALAGGETQYF. CDR3 coding DNA: TGCGCCAGCAGCCAAGTAGCCCTAGCGGGGGGGGAGACCCAGTACTTC.

The chain recombines TRBV19 with TRBJ1-6; 7 nucleotides line up with TRBD1. CDR3 size: 15 residues. The junction had 6 bases not matched to a gene; V was cut back by 3 bases and J by 7 bases. CDR1 is LNHDA and CDR2 is SQIVND in the germline V gene (reference sequence). The CDR3, as DNA: TGTGCCAGTAGTATCGCAGGGGGTTTCAATTCACCCCTCCACTTT. It translates to CASSIAGGFNSPLHF.

The sample holds a few counts of this clone. The chain employs TRBV4-2 and TRBJ1-1; no reliable D call. The CDR3 is 15 residues long. Germline V gives CDR1 LGHNA, CDR2 YNFKEQ. V was pared by 5 bases and J by 4 bases, with 17 bases between. CDR3 loop: CASSSQMVTVTEAFF. The CDR3 DNA reads TGTGCCAGCAGCTCCCAAATGGTGACTGTCACTGAAGCTTTCTTT.

This rearrangement joins TRBV2 to TRBJ1-4; 9 nucleotides line up with TRBD1. The CDR3 spans 14 residues. V lost 8 bases and J lost 8; bases outside the gene matches: 9. Germline V lookup: CDR1 SNHLY, CDR2 FYNNEI. CDR3 nucleotide sequence: TGTGCCAGCCTGACCGGGACAGGGAGAGAAAAACTGTTTTTT. Protein product: CASLTGTGREKLFF.

The chain uses TRBV2 and TRBJ1-5; 7 nucleotides match TRBD1. The CDR3 extends over 14 amino acids. J gave up 3 bases and V 6 bases, and 5 bases lay outside the gene matches. Germline lookup yields CDR1 SNHLY and CDR2 FYNNEI. The CDR3 DNA follows: TGTGCCAGCAGGGGGGACAGTATCAATCAGCCCCAGCATTTT. As protein: CASRGDSINQPQHF.

The chain combines TRBV27 with TRBJ2-7; tentatively, D is TRBD1 (5 bases). The CDR3 runs 17 residues. Germline CDR1 is MNHEY and CDR2 is SMNVEV (reference sequence). V was trimmed by 3 bases and J by 4 bases, leaving 22 bases between them. CDR3 in DNA: TGTGCCAGCAGTTTTAAGTGGGGAACGGCAGGGCAATACGAGCAGTACTTC. It yields the protein CASSFKWGTAGQYEQYF.

J is TRBJ1-2 and V is TRBV7-9, with unresolved D. Trimming shortened V by 4 bases and J by 6 bases, and 15 bases separated the two germline ends. The CDR3 has 14 amino acids. In germline, CDR1 is SEHNR, CDR2 FQNEAQ (reference sequence). The DNA of the CDR3 is TGTGCCAGCAGCTATACCGGACGGCCACATGGCTACACCTTC. The encoded protein is CASSYTGRPHGYTF.

This rearrangement joins TRBV27 to TRBJ2-5; tentative D call: TRBD1 (5 bases). CDR1 and CDR2 from the germline V gene are MNHEY and SMNVEV (reference sequence). Trimming pared 5 bases from V and 1 base from J, leaving 11 bases between. This CDR3 is 14 amino acids long. DNA of the CDR3: TGTGCCAGCAGTGCCCGACAGACCCAAGAGACCCAGTACTTC. Its translation: CASSARQTQETQYF.

J is TRBJ2-2 and V is TRBV5-1; TRBD1 might be the D (5 bases). Trimming stripped 0 bases from V and 5 bases from J, with 14 bases between. From germline, CDR1 is SGHRS and CDR2 YFSETQ. The CDR3 contains 16 residues. The CDR3 bases are TGCGCCAGCAGCTTGGACAGGATGCTTAGGACCGGGGAGCTGTTTTTT. Protein product: CASSLDRMLRTGELFF.

V and J are TRBV6-1 and TRBJ2-2; maybe TRBD1 (5 bases). V lost 6 bases, J lost 2 bases, and 19 bases lay in between. CDR3 length equals 17 residues. The germline V gene encodes CDR1 MNHNS and CDR2 SASEGT. CDR3 DNA sequence: TGTGCCAGCAGAGAACCTAGACAGTTCGGAAACACCGGGGAGCTGTTTTTT. Protein sequence: CASREPRQFGNTGELFF.

This clone was found once. J is TRBJ2-1 and V is TRBV5-1; 8 positions agree with TRBD2. The CDR3 is 15 residues long. V was clipped by 1 base and J by 10 bases; unmatched bases: 10. Germline V lookup: CDR1 SGHRS, CDR2 YFSETQ. DNA for the CDR3: TGCGCCAGCAGCTTGAGCGGGCTAGCGGGTAGGGAGCAGTTCTTC. It codes for CASSLSGLAGREQFF.

The V call is TRBV6-5, the J call TRBJ1-6; 7 nucleotides align to TRBD1. CDR1 is MNHEY and CDR2 is SVGAGI in the germline V gene. With 4 bases clipped from V and 1 base from J, the junction kept 4 bases outside the gene matches. This CDR3 region has 16 residues. The CDR3 here is CASSFSGGSYNSPLHF. As DNA, the CDR3 is TGTGCCAGCAGTTTCTCAGGGGGTTCCTATAATTCACCCCTCCACTTT.

The genes are TRBV20-1 and TRBJ1-2; D is unresolved. The CDR3 totals 10 residues. The germline CDR1 and CDR2 sequences are DFQATT and SNEGSKA (reference sequence). With 2 bases removed from V and 11 bases from J, the gap between germline ends came to 9 bases. The CDR3 protein is CSARSPRYTF. The DNA of the CDR3 is TGCAGTGCTAGATCCCCGAGGTACACCTTC.

The chain employs TRBV5-1 and TRBJ1-5; 7 nucleotides line up with TRBD1. The J segment lost 4 bases and the V segment lost 0 bases, leaving 7 bases of the junction unmatched. The V gene's germline CDR1 is SGHRS and CDR2 YFSETQ. The CDR3 is made up of 16 amino acids. CDR3 DNA sequence: TGCGCCAGCAGCTTGGAGGGGACAGCTTTAAATCAGCCCCAGCATTTT. It is translated as CASSLEGTALNQPQHF.